These T cell receptor beta chains were read from a single sample in a study of technical replicates of blood from a few donors. Data came from immunoSEQ multiplex PCR; TCRdb stores just in-frame clones and leaves some out. The sample gives some 96,000 clones, around 95% of which show up once; approximately 0.22% is in the top ten. Material: T cells isolated from PBMCs. The receptor source for this set is a human donor in good health. CDR3s include the opening cysteine and the closing phenylalanine or tryptophan. The D gene is left open where the match is weak. Clone size is stated in some rows and not others, as once, few, many or a class when expanded.

d_gene | j_gene | v_gene | abundance | CDR3aa | CDR3nt
TRBD1 | TRBJ2-7 | TRBV11-2 | . | CASSLDSWGQGVNEQYF | TGTGCCAGCAGCTTAGATAGTTGGGGACAGGGAGTTAACGAGCAGTACTTC
TRBD1 | TRBJ2-5 | TRBV20-1 | . | CSAGQGETQYF | TGCAGTGCTGGACAGGGGGAGACCCAGTACTTC
. | TRBJ1-2 | TRBV6-1 | once | CASSETANYGYTF | TGTGCCAGCAGTGAAACAGCTAACTATGGCTACACCTTC
. | TRBJ2-1 | TRBV11-2 | . | CASSLERLGSQKFF | TGTGCCAGCAGCTTAGAGAGACTAGGGAGTCAGAAGTTCTTC
. | TRBJ2-5 | TRBV7-9 | once | CASSPRSIQETQYF | TGTGCCAGCAGCCCCCGGAGCATCCAAGAGACCCAGTACTTC
. | TRBJ2-3 | TRBV11-2 | . | CASSLFQSTDTQYF | TGTGCCAGCAGCTTATTTCAGAGCACAGATACGCAGTATTTT
. | TRBJ1-3 | TRBV13 | . | CASSLPMVSGNTIYF | TGTGCCAGCAGCTTACCTATGGTCTCTGGAAACACCATATATTTT
. | TRBJ1-4 | TRBV2 | . | CASSERGLELFF | TGTGCCAGCAGTGAAAGGGGGTTGGAACTGTTTTTT
TRBD2 | TRBJ2-5 | TRBV19 | . | CASSTLAGGRKETQYF | TGTGCCAGTAGTACCCTAGCGGGAGGGCGTAAAGAGACCCAGTACTTC
. | TRBJ2-7 | TRBV21-1 | . | CASSKKGDSQAYEQYF | TGTGCCAGCAGCAAAAAAGGGGACAGCCAAGCCTACGAGCAGTACTTC
. | TRBJ2-7 | TRBV28 | . | CASRSTGYEQYF | TGTGCCAGCAGGTCTACAGGCTACGAGCAGTACTTC
. | TRBJ2-2 | TRBV7-8 | . | CASRVLTNTGELFF | TGTGCCAGCAGAGTCTTAACTAACACCGGGGAGCTGTTTTTT
. | TRBJ1-1 | TRBV5-1 | . | CASSLPREVNTEAFF | TGCGCCAGCAGCTTGCCGAGGGAGGTGAACACTGAAGCTTTCTTT
. | TRBJ2-7 | TRBV13 | . | CASSSPAGQNYEQYF | TGTGCCAGCAGCTCCCCCGCGGGACAGAATTACGAGCAGTACTTC
TRBD2 | TRBJ2-3 | TRBV19 | . | CASGGLAGSTDTQYF | TGTGCCAGTGGGGGACTAGCGGGGAGCACAGATACGCAGTATTTT
TRBD1 | TRBJ1-2 | TRBV7-8 | . | CASRRQGGGNYGYTF | TGTGCCAGCAGGAGACAGGGGGGGGGCAACTATGGCTACACCTTC
TRBD1 | TRBJ2-1 | TRBV19 | . | CASHTGTGAVNEQFF | TGTGCCTCCCATACCGGGACAGGGGCTGTTAATGAGCAGTTCTTC
. | TRBJ1-2 | TRBV6-5 | . | CASSPPTEPYGYTF | TGTGCCAGCAGTCCCCCGACAGAACCTTATGGCTACACCTTC
TRBD1 | TRBJ2-5 | TRBV15 | . | CATSREMTGWDGTQYF | TGTGCCACCAGCAGAGAGATGACAGGGTGGGATGGGACCCAGTACTTC
. | TRBJ2-1 | TRBV10-1 | . | CASSTGGPRWDEQFF | TGCGCCAGCAGTACCGGGGGACCGCGCTGGGATGAGCAGTTCTTC
. | TRBJ2-2 | TRBV11-2 | . | CASSSITQGYTGELFF | TGTGCCAGCAGCTCCATCACTCAGGGCTACACCGGGGAGCTGTTTTTT
. | TRBJ1-2 | TRBV7-9 | . | CASSLGGSATYGYTF | TGTGCCAGCAGCTTAGGCGGCAGCGCAACCTATGGCTACACCTTC
. | TRBJ1-1 | TRBV5-1 | . | CASRSQGMNTEAFF | TGCGCCAGCAGGTCACAGGGTATGAACACTGAAGCTTTCTTT
TRBD2 | TRBJ2-3 | TRBV5-4 | . | CASSQGRTSGTDTQYF | TGTGCCAGCAGCCAGGGTCGGACTAGCGGAACAGATACGCAGTATTTT
TRBD1 | TRBJ1-4 | TRBV5-1 | . | CASSLEGQGEKLFF | TGCGCCAGCAGCTTGGAGGGACAGGGTGAAAAACTGTTTTTT
TRBD1 | TRBJ2-1 | TRBV4-1 | . | CASSQGDSPPYNEQFF | TGCGCCAGCAGCCAGGGGGACAGTCCCCCCTACAATGAGCAGTTCTTC
TRBD2 | TRBJ2-7 | TRBV13 | . | CASSLVAGTSGGLYEQYF | TGTGCCAGCAGCTTAGTAGCCGGGACTAGCGGGGGGTTATACGAGCAGTACTTC
TRBD2 | TRBJ2-2 | TRBV6-5 | . | CASSYSLAGGHGELFF | TGTGCCAGCAGTTACTCCCTAGCGGGAGGCCACGGGGAGCTGTTTTTT
. | TRBJ1-4 | TRBV6-1 | . | CASTDILGEKLFF | TGTGCCAGCACCGACATCCTCGGTGAAAAACTGTTTTTT